This is a list of T cell receptor beta chains from one sample in a study of shared clonotypes between healthy human individuals. Using immunoSEQ multiplex PCR, the repertoire was profiled, and TCRdb retains in-frame clones only, with some absent. This table has about 2 million clones, approximately 94% appearing once. Sequencing was carried out using naive CD8+ T cells sorted from blood. All receptors come from a man between 18 and 29 years old in good health. Each CDR3 is given with its conserved first and last residue. A D gene is named only where the DNA matches it firmly. Rows may omit the clone size; those that give it use once, few, many or a size class.

TRBV27	TRBJ2-3	once	-	TGTGCCAGCAGTGCCCAGGGGAGCACAGATACGCAGTATTTT	CASSAQGSTDTQYF
TRBV6-5	TRBJ1-5	-	-	TGTGCCAGCAGTCCCCAGGGAGGCAATCAGCCCCAGCATTTT	CASSPQGGNQPQHF
TRBV27	TRBJ1-2	once	-	TGTGCCAGCAGTTTCGGGTGGAGGGATGGCTACACCTTC	CASSFGWRDGYTF
TRBV19	TRBJ1-4	-	-	TGTGCCAGTACCTCCGCAGGAGGAACAGTTGCAACTAATGAAAAACTGTTTTTT	CASTSAGGTVATNEKLFF
TRBV19	TRBJ1-5	once	-	TGTGCCAGTAGTATAGAGCCGGGCAATCAGCCCCAGCATTTT	CASSIEPGNQPQHF
TRBV6-5	TRBJ2-3	-	TRBD2	TGTGCCAGCGGACTAGCGGTAACAGATACGCAGTATTTT	CASGLAVTDTQYF
TRBV5-5	TRBJ2-7	-	-	TGTGCCAGCACCTATTGGGGGTCGACAATGGGCTACGAGCAGTACTTC	CASTYWGSTMGYEQYF
TRBV6-5	TRBJ2-7	-	-	TGTGCCAGCAGTTATTCATTCATGGGGACCCACTACGAGCAGTACTTC	CASSYSFMGTHYEQYF
TRBV5-8	TRBJ2-5	-	TRBD1	TGTGCCAGCAGCCTGACAGGGGGCAGAGAGACCCAGTACTTC	CASSLTGGRETQYF
TRBV30	TRBJ2-3	-	-	TGTGCCTGGAGTGCCTTTCTAAATCCGAGCACAGATACGCAGTATTTT	CAWSAFLNPSTDTQYF
TRBV7-9	TRBJ2-5	-	TRBD2	TGTGCCAGCAGCCCGACTAGCGGGAGTGAAGAGACCCAGTACTTC	CASSPTSGSEETQYF
TRBV30	TRBJ2-7	-	-	TGTGCCTGGAGTTCAGGTTCCGAGCAGTACTTC	CAWSSGSEQYF
TRBV29-1	TRBJ2-1	-	-	TGCAGCGTTGAAGAATTCGGCGGGACTTCTTACAATGAGCAGTTCTTC	CSVEEFGGTSYNEQFF
TRBV4-3	TRBJ2-1	-	-	TGCGCCAGCAGCCAAGATCAGCGGAGCTCCTACAATGAGCAGTTCTTC	CASSQDQRSSYNEQFF
TRBV4-1	TRBJ2-7	-	TRBD2	TGCGCCAGCAGCCAACTCAGCGGGAGCTCCTACGAGCAGTACTTC	CASSQLSGSSYEQYF
TRBV2	TRBJ2-7	-	TRBD2	TGTGCCAGCAGTCTTGAGCGGGAGACCGACTACGAGCAGTACTTC	CASSLERETDYEQYF
TRBV27	TRBJ2-7	-	-	TGTGCCAGCAGTTTATCGGGCCCAGGCTCGGGGTACGAGCAGTACTTC	CASSLSGPGSGYEQYF
TRBV11-2	TRBJ2-7	-	-	TGTGCCAGCAGCTTACACACGAAATACGAGCAGTACTTC	CASSLHTKYEQYF
TRBV4-1	TRBJ2-7	-	-	TGCGCCAGCAGCCAAGACGATAACTACGAGCAGTACTTC	CASSQDDNYEQYF
TRBV21-1	TRBJ2-3	-	-	TGTGCCATGATGGAGGGACCAGGGAAGGATACGCAGTATTTT	CAMMEGPGKDTQYF
TRBV27	TRBJ2-3	-	TRBD2	TGTGCCAGTGGCCGGCTAGCGGGCCTCACAGATACGCAGTATTTT	CASGRLAGLTDTQYF
TRBV28	TRBJ2-2	-	-	TGTGCCAGCAGTTTTCTGGACACGGGGGAGCTGTTTTTT	CASSFLDTGELFF
TRBV18	TRBJ2-2	-	-	TGTGCCAGCTCACCAGACTTGAACACCGGGGAGCTGTTTTTT	CASSPDLNTGELFF
TRBV4-3	TRBJ2-2	-	-	TGCGCCAGCAGCCCAGCCGGTTTAGCCTTTGAGGATACCGGGGAGCTGTTTTTT	CASSPAGLAFEDTGELFF
TRBV4-1	TRBJ2-7	once	-	TGCGCCAGCAGCCCAAACAATTACGAGCAGTACTTC	CASSPNNYEQYF
TRBV11-2	TRBJ2-7	-	-	TGTGCCAGCAGCACCCTGACCGGGACGAGAGGCTACGAGCAGTACTTC	CASSTLTGTRGYEQYF
TRBV29-1	TRBJ2-2	-	-	TGCAGCGCCGTCGGTCTCGGGTTGGGCGGGGAGCTGTTTTTT	CSAVGLGLGGELFF
TRBV7-7	TRBJ2-3	-	-	TGTGCTAGCAGCCCACACCCGGGAGACTTCACAGATACGCAGTATTTT	CASSPHPGDFTDTQYF
TRBV7-9	TRBJ2-1	-	TRBD2	TGTGCCAGCAGCTTACTAGCGGGAGATTTCAATGAGCAGTTCTTC	CASSLLAGDFNEQFF
TRBV4-1	TRBJ1-3	-	TRBD1	TGCGCCAGCAGCCCCTTACCCGACAGGGGGCTTGGAAACACCATATATTTT	CASSPLPDRGLGNTIYF
TRBV28	TRBJ1-2	-	-	TGTGCCAGCGGCGTCGGGGCCTATGGCTACACCTTC	CASGVGAYGYTF
TRBV27	TRBJ2-1	-	-	TGTGCCAGCAGTTTAGCGCCGGCTAGTGAGCAGTTCTTC	CASSLAPASEQFF
TRBV6-5	TRBJ2-7	-	TRBD1	TGTGCCAGCAGTTACGCGGGACAGGGAGGGTACGAGCAGTACTTC	CASSYAGQGGYEQYF
TRBV6-6	TRBJ2-6	-	-	TGTGCCAGCAGAGGCGGGCCCTTCTCTGGGGCCAACGTCCTGACTTTC	CASRGGPFSGANVLTF
TRBV7-9	TRBJ2-3	-	TRBD1	TGTGCCAGCAGCTCGATTCACAGGGGAATAGGGGATACGCAGTATTTT	CASSSIHRGIGDTQYF
TRBV2	TRBJ2-7	-	TRBD2	TGTGCCAGCAGTGAATCGACTAGCGGAGAACCCTACGAGCAGTACTTC	CASSESTSGEPYEQYF
TRBV11-2	TRBJ2-1	-	TRBD2	TGTGCCAGCATACCGGGGGGCTCCTACAATGAGCAGTTCTTC	CASIPGGSYNEQFF
TRBV16	TRBJ1-6	-	TRBD1	TGTGCCAGCAGCCAATCCCGACAGGGCCCCCTGAGGAATTCACCCCTCCACTTT	CASSQSRQGPLRNSPLHF
TRBV4-1	TRBJ2-1	-	-	TGCGCCGGCAGCCAAGGGATATCGACCCCAGTTGTCGTCAATGAGCAGTTCTTC	CAGSQGISTPVVVNEQFF
TRBV5-4	TRBJ2-7	-	-	TGTGCCAGCAGTATCGACAGCTCCTACGAGCAGTACTTC	CASSIDSSYEQYF
TRBV19	TRBJ2-7	-	-	TGTGCCAGTAGTCCCGCTACAAGCTCCTACGAGCAGTACTTC	CASSPATSSYEQYF
TRBV11-2	TRBJ2-7	-	TRBD2	TGTGCCAGCAGCTCCCTAGCGGGGGGCCCGTACGAGCAGTACTTC	CASSSLAGGPYEQYF
TRBV10-2	TRBJ2-4	-	TRBD2	TGCGCCAGCAGTGGTCGGGAGGGGGAAAACATTCAGTACTTC	CASSGREGENIQYF
TRBV7-6	TRBJ1-2	-	-	TGTGCCAGCAGCCAGGTCGTAAGGGAGGAAGGCTACACCTTC	CASSQVVREEGYTF
TRBV29-1	TRBJ1-2	-	-	TGCAGCGCCTGGACAGCCGCCCTTACCGCCGCTACCCGGGACCCGATTACCTTC	CSAWTAALTAATRDPITF
TRBV13	TRBJ2-7	-	-	TGTGCCAGCAGCTTAGGGGGCCTCGACACGACCTACGAGCAGTACTTC	CASSLGGLDTTYEQYF
TRBV13	TRBJ2-7	-	TRBD1	TGTGCCAGCAGCGAACTAGGACAGGAGGAGTACTTC	CASSELGQEEYF
TRBV30	TRBJ2-7	-	-	TGTGCCTGGAGTCACAAACGACAGGCCCCCTACGAGCAGTACTTC	CAWSHKRQAPYEQYF